This T cell receptor beta chain comes out of a study of T cells in Graves' hyperthyroidism and ophthalmopathy. Background on the study: Peripheral blood samples were taken at initial diagnosis, prior to any treatment.

Amplification of TCR beta CDR3 regions used RNA as the template. The TCR CDR3 was amplified in a first-round RT-PCR using the HTBI primer set. TCRdb re-analysed the multiplex PCR reads in MiXCR, keeping a single row per CDR3 protein. The table has around 490,000 distinct CDR3 sequences, 20% seen once. This clonotype was observed a handful of times. The antigen is undetermined. General study results and limits: Progression to ophthalmopathy was predicted a median of about six months early. Among thyroid clonotypes expanded above 0.001, most also appeared in blood. Separating ophthalmopathy from stable hyperthyroidism was achieved by a 13 V-J model.

Per the germline V gene, CDR1 is SGHVS and CDR2 is FNYEAQ. The CDR3 covers 15 residues. The V end lost 1 base, the J end lost 5 bases, and 14 bases lay between the germline ends. This receptor was taken from a man aged 40-49 years with Graves' ophthalmopathy. The chain joins TRBV7-6 to TRBJ1-1, with D hard to call. Material for sequencing was blood. CDR3 amino acids: CASSLVLNPGTEAFF. The CDR3 DNA sequence: TGTGCCAGCAGCTTAGTTCTGAATCCGGGAACTGAAGCTTTCTTT.